The source of this TCR beta chain is a study of CXCR3-negative and CXCR3-positive naive CD8 T cells. Overall study: Across all libraries, TRB reads numbered 120 million to 150 million, with about 1.5 +/- 0.3 million in each library. General study findings and limits: Similar TRBV-TRBJ gene usage was seen in naive CXCR3-negative and CXCR3-positive cells, but not in memory cells. CXCR3-expressing naive cells carried TRB CDR3s more hydrophobic than those of CXCR3-negative naive cells. Relative to memory CD8+ cells, whose diversity was much lower, both naive subsets had comparably high diversity.

Per germline, CDR1 SGDLS and CDR2 YYNGEE. This CDR3 has 14 residues. Phenotypically, naive CD8+ T cells corresponded to CD45RO-CCR7+CD27+CD95-. On this clonotype itself: The antigen is undetermined.

5' RACE with UMI labels generated the TRB cDNA libraries. TCRdb reanalyzed the 5' RACE reads and collapses them to one entry per CDR3 protein, without DNA. The repertoire table contains 150,000 to 180,000 distinct CDR3 sequences. This TCR was recovered from a human donor in good health. Some clones in this sample may be carry-over from other donors' samples. The sequencing sample was made of naive CXCR3+ CD8+ T cells from blood. Subset noted: CD45RO-CCR7+CD27+CD95- naive CD8+ T cells expressing CXCR3 (TNR3+). The V gene is TRBV9, the J gene TRBJ1-2; TCRdb calls TRBD1, which cannot be checked without DNA. The CDR3 is CASSPLDSSYGYTF. Looking up the rest from reference TRBV9 and TRBJ1-2 gives the full variable domain: DSGVTQTPKHLITATGQRVTLRCSPRSGDLSVYWYQQSLDQGLQFLIQYYNGEERAKGNILERFSAQQFPDLHSELNLSSLELGDSALYFCASSPLDSSYGYTFGSGTRLTVV.